This paragraph reports one T cell receptor (beta chain). Researchers prepared the TCRbeta library using unique molecular identifiers, the study reports. Each CDR3 protein gets one entry after TCRdb re-called the PCR reads with MiXCR. The data hold 190,000 or so distinct CDR3 sequences, with about 6.3% observed a single time. This record comes from a study of T-cell reconstitution after alpha-beta-depleted transplantation in children. This CDR3 has 15 amino acids. Germline V gene sequence: CDR1 SEHNR, CDR2 FQNEAQ (reference sequence). V was cut by 5 bases and J by 0 bases, with 11 bases left in between.

The input for sequencing was PBMCs from the stem cell graft donor, taken from the stem cell graft. This receptor was identified in a human donor who donated a stem cell graft to a child with Wiskott-Aldrich syndrome. This chain uses TRBV7-9 with TRBJ2-4; perhaps D is TRBD1 or TRBD2 (5 bases each). The CDR3 protein is CASSQGPLAKNIQYF. CDR3 coding DNA: TGTGCCAGCAGCCAGGGACCTCTAGCCAAAAACATTCAGTACTTC.